The rows below give T cell receptor beta chains drawn from one sample of a study of blood T cells in healthy people across ages. Via MiXCR, TCRdb re-called the 5' RACE reads, giving one row per CDR3 protein. Of about 760,000 distinct CDR3 sequences listed, approximately 60% were seen once; the top ten hold under 30%. Sequencing was performed on blood. The source is a man aged 40-55 years in good health. The CDR3 runs from the conserved cysteine through the conserved F or W. A D gene is named only where the DNA matches it firmly. Not all rows give a size; the values are once, few, many and, for expanded clones, a class.

J gene: TRBJ2-7; D gene: .; V gene: TRBV28; CDR3 length: 14; clone size: .; CDR3 protein: CASKAPSWGSEQYF; CDR3 DNA: TGTGCCAGCAAAGCCCCCTCTTGGGGTTCCGAGCAGTACTTC
J gene: TRBJ2-7; D gene: TRBD2; V gene: TRBV20-1; CDR3 length: 16; clone size: .; CDR3 protein: CSATGTSGRNSYEQYF; CDR3 DNA: TGCAGTGCTACCGGGACTAGCGGGAGGAACTCCTACGAGCAGTACTTC
J gene: TRBJ2-7; D gene: .; V gene: TRBV10-2; CDR3 length: 14; clone size: .; CDR3 protein: CASSEVGSPYEQYF; CDR3 DNA: TGCGCCAGCAGTGAGGTGGGGTCCCCCTACGAGCAGTACTTC
J gene: TRBJ2-2; D gene: .; V gene: TRBV7-9; CDR3 length: 17; clone size: .; CDR3 protein: CASSLEFVGQNLGELFF; CDR3 DNA: TGTGCCAGCAGCTTAGAGTTTGTGGGGCAGAACCTCGGGGAGCTGTTTTTT
J gene: TRBJ2-5; D gene: .; V gene: TRBV7-6; CDR3 length: 16; clone size: .; CDR3 protein: CASSLVSGGLGETQYF; CDR3 DNA: TGTGCCAGCAGCTTAGTTTCAGGGGGGCTTGGAGAGACCCAGTACTTC
J gene: TRBJ2-4; D gene: TRBD2; V gene: TRBV5-1; CDR3 length: 15; clone size: .; CDR3 protein: CASSEAGVAKNIQYF; CDR3 DNA: TGCGCCAGCAGCGAAGCGGGAGTGGCCAAAAACATTCAGTACTTC
J gene: TRBJ1-2; D gene: .; V gene: TRBV4-3; CDR3 length: 15; clone size: .; CDR3 protein: CASSQDLEGNYGYTF; CDR3 DNA: TGCGCCAGCAGCCAAGACCTAGAGGGCAACTATGGCTACACCTTC
J gene: TRBJ2-3; D gene: .; V gene: TRBV5-1; CDR3 length: 14; clone size: .; CDR3 protein: CASSLGANEDTQYF; CDR3 DNA: TGCGCCAGCAGCTTGGGGGCAAACGAGGATACGCAGTATTTT
J gene: TRBJ2-7; D gene: .; V gene: TRBV7-2; CDR3 length: 12; clone size: many; CDR3 protein: CASSLTAYEQYF; CDR3 DNA: TGTGCCAGCAGCTTAACAGCCTACGAGCAGTACTTC
J gene: TRBJ2-7; D gene: TRBD2; V gene: TRBV20-1; CDR3 length: 14; clone size: .; CDR3 protein: CSASNRAGGYEQYF; CDR3 DNA: TGCAGTGCTAGCAATAGAGCGGGGGGCTACGAGCAGTACTTC
J gene: TRBJ2-5; D gene: .; V gene: TRBV9; CDR3 length: 15; clone size: .; CDR3 protein: CASSVGTATQETQYF; CDR3 DNA: TGTGCCAGCAGCGTAGGGACAGCAACCCAAGAGACCCAGTACTTC
J gene: TRBJ2-5; D gene: .; V gene: TRBV3-1; CDR3 length: 14; clone size: .; CDR3 protein: CASSQDTAHETQYF; CDR3 DNA: TGTGCCAGCAGCCAAGACACGGCCCACGAGACCCAGTACTTC
J gene: TRBJ1-5; D gene: .; V gene: TRBV7-2; CDR3 length: 13; clone size: few; CDR3 protein: CASSLVMDQPQHF; CDR3 DNA: TGTGCCAGCAGCTTAGTGATGGATCAGCCCCAGCATTTT
J gene: TRBJ2-5; D gene: TRBD2; V gene: TRBV15; CDR3 length: 16; clone size: .; CDR3 protein: CATSRDVERGVGTQYF; CDR3 DNA: TGTGCCACCAGCAGAGACGTCGAGCGGGGGGTGGGGACCCAGTACTTC
J gene: TRBJ2-1; D gene: .; V gene: TRBV29-1; CDR3 length: 13; clone size: few; CDR3 protein: CSVEGGWTDEQFF; CDR3 DNA: TGCAGCGTTGAAGGGGGATGGACGGATGAGCAGTTCTTC
J gene: TRBJ2-1; D gene: .; V gene: TRBV4-2; CDR3 length: 16; clone size: .; CDR3 protein: CASSQVAARAYNEQFF; CDR3 DNA: TGTGCCAGCAGCCAAGTGGCGGCCCGGGCCTACAATGAGCAGTTCTTC
J gene: TRBJ2-3; D gene: .; V gene: TRBV12-3/TRBV12-4; CDR3 length: 16; clone size: .; CDR3 protein: CASSPGTQLSTDTQYF; CDR3 DNA: TGTGCCAGCAGTCCAGGGACCCAACTCTCGACAGATACGCAGTATTTT
J gene: TRBJ1-6; D gene: TRBD1; V gene: TRBV19; CDR3 length: 13; clone size: .; CDR3 protein: CASTGQGDSPLHF; CDR3 DNA: TGTGCCAGTACCGGACAGGGGGACTCACCCCTCCACTTT
J gene: TRBJ2-1; D gene: .; V gene: TRBV5-6; CDR3 length: 16; clone size: .; CDR3 protein: CAGSSPQRSSYNEQFF; CDR3 DNA: TGTGCCGGCAGCTCCCCCCAGCGTAGCTCCTACAATGAGCAGTTCTTC
J gene: TRBJ2-4; D gene: .; V gene: TRBV5-4; CDR3 length: 12; clone size: .; CDR3 protein: CASSFGENIQYF; CDR3 DNA: TGTGCCAGCAGCTTTGGGGAGAACATTCAGTACTTC
J gene: TRBJ2-1; D gene: TRBD2; V gene: TRBV7-3; CDR3 length: 16; clone size: few; CDR3 protein: CASSRSLAGVLNEQFF; CDR3 DNA: TGTGCCAGCAGCCGCAGCTTAGCGGGGGTTTTAAATGAGCAGTTCTTC
J gene: TRBJ1-6; D gene: .; V gene: TRBV20-1; CDR3 length: 15; clone size: .; CDR3 protein: CSARDWPRVGSPLHF; CDR3 DNA: TGCAGTGCTAGAGATTGGCCCAGGGTTGGGTCGCCCCTCCACTTT
J gene: TRBJ1-2; D gene: .; V gene: TRBV9; CDR3 length: 14; clone size: .; CDR3 protein: CASSGQQGAYGYTF; CDR3 DNA: TGTGCCAGCAGCGGGCAGCAGGGAGCCTATGGCTACACCTTC
J gene: TRBJ1-1; D gene: TRBD1; V gene: TRBV7-3; CDR3 length: 14; clone size: .; CDR3 protein: CASSPAGGETEAFF; CDR3 DNA: TGTGCCAGCAGCCCCGCAGGGGGGGAGACTGAAGCTTTCTTT
J gene: TRBJ2-3; D gene: .; V gene: TRBV7-8; CDR3 length: 18; clone size: .; CDR3 protein: CASPLGGGPFLSTDTQYF; CDR3 DNA: TGTGCCAGCCCCTTAGGTGGGGGGCCGTTCCTAAGCACAGATACGCAGTATTTT
J gene: TRBJ2-1; D gene: .; V gene: TRBV18; CDR3 length: 14; clone size: .; CDR3 protein: CASSPGRTENEQFF; CDR3 DNA: TGTGCCAGCTCACCAGGTAGGACAGAAAATGAGCAGTTCTTC
J gene: TRBJ2-3; D gene: .; V gene: TRBV7-2; CDR3 length: 15; clone size: .; CDR3 protein: CASSLEALHTDTQYF; CDR3 DNA: TGTGCCAGCAGCTTAGAAGCCTTACACACAGATACGCAGTATTTT
J gene: TRBJ2-7; D gene: TRBD1; V gene: TRBV6-1; CDR3 length: 15; clone size: few; CDR3 protein: CASSATGQRVHEQYF; CDR3 DNA: TGTGCCAGCAGTGCAACGGGACAGCGAGTCCACGAGCAGTACTTC
J gene: TRBJ2-2; D gene: TRBD1; V gene: TRBV27; CDR3 length: 15; clone size: .; CDR3 protein: CASSDGQGFTGELFF; CDR3 DNA: TGTGCCAGCAGCGACGGACAGGGCTTCACCGGGGAGCTGTTTTTT
J gene: TRBJ1-6; D gene: TRBD1; V gene: TRBV7-9; CDR3 length: 15; clone size: .; CDR3 protein: CASSLVGTAHSPLHF; CDR3 DNA: TGTGCCAGCAGCTTAGTGGGGACAGCCCATTCACCCCTCCACTTT
J gene: TRBJ2-1; D gene: TRBD1; V gene: TRBV30; CDR3 length: 14; clone size: .; CDR3 protein: CAWSLGQGAWEQFF; CDR3 DNA: TGTGCCTGGAGTTTGGGACAGGGGGCTTGGGAGCAGTTCTTC
J gene: TRBJ2-7; D gene: .; V gene: TRBV20-1; CDR3 length: 17; clone size: .; CDR3 protein: CSARDVSVGRFSYEQYF; CDR3 DNA: TGCAGTGCTAGAGATGTTTCGGTAGGCAGGTTCTCCTACGAGCAGTACTTC
J gene: TRBJ1-2; D gene: TRBD1; V gene: TRBV6-2/TRBV6-3; CDR3 length: 14; clone size: .; CDR3 protein: CASSPSGQGHGYTF; CDR3 DNA: TGTGCCAGCAGTCCCTCTGGACAGGGTCATGGCTACACCTTC
J gene: TRBJ1-1; D gene: TRBD1; V gene: TRBV6-5; CDR3 length: 15; clone size: .; CDR3 protein: CASSYGDRRNTEAFF; CDR3 DNA: TGTGCCAGCAGTTACGGGGACAGAAGGAACACTGAAGCTTTCTTT
J gene: TRBJ2-3; D gene: .; V gene: TRBV27; CDR3 length: 15; clone size: few; CDR3 protein: CASSAGQFFSDTQYF; CDR3 DNA: TGTGCCAGCAGTGCGGGACAGTTCTTCTCAGATACGCAGTATTTT
J gene: TRBJ1-6; D gene: .; V gene: TRBV12-5; CDR3 length: 14; clone size: .; CDR3 protein: CASGLSSYNSPLHF; CDR3 DNA: TGTGCTAGTGGTTTGTCTTCCTATAATTCACCCCTCCACTTT
J gene: TRBJ1-1; D gene: .; V gene: TRBV7-2; CDR3 length: 13; clone size: .; CDR3 protein: CASSKYKNTEAFF; CDR3 DNA: TGTGCCAGCAGCAAATACAAGAACACTGAAGCTTTCTTT
J gene: TRBJ2-1; D gene: .; V gene: TRBV4-3; CDR3 length: 13; clone size: .; CDR3 protein: CASSQEGIGEQFF; CDR3 DNA: TGCGCCAGCAGCCAAGAAGGAATCGGAGAGCAGTTCTTC
J gene: TRBJ2-3; D gene: .; V gene: TRBV28; CDR3 length: 11; clone size: .; CDR3 protein: CAIARGGTQYF; CDR3 DNA: TGTGCCATCGCCAGGGGAGGTACGCAGTATTTT
J gene: TRBJ2-3; D gene: TRBD1; V gene: TRBV7-9; CDR3 length: 16; clone size: .; CDR3 protein: CASYYKTGERADTQYF; CDR3 DNA: TGTGCCAGCTACTACAAAACAGGGGAGCGCGCAGATACGCAGTATTTT
J gene: TRBJ2-7; D gene: .; V gene: TRBV28; CDR3 length: 12; clone size: .; CDR3 protein: CASHGRNYEQYF; CDR3 DNA: TGTGCCAGCCACGGACGGAACTACGAGCAGTACTTC
J gene: TRBJ1-5; D gene: .; V gene: TRBV6-6; CDR3 length: 17; clone size: .; CDR3 protein: CASSSDQGMIGNQPQHF; CDR3 DNA: TGTGCCAGCAGCTCGGACCAGGGAATGATCGGCAATCAGCCCCAGCATTTT
J gene: TRBJ1-6; D gene: .; V gene: TRBV27; CDR3 length: 11; clone size: few; CDR3 protein: CASSWRGTLHF; CDR3 DNA: TGTGCCAGCAGTTGGCGAGGAACCCTCCACTTT
J gene: TRBJ2-7; D gene: .; V gene: TRBV4-3; CDR3 length: 13; clone size: few; CDR3 protein: CASSLQGGSEQYF; CDR3 DNA: TGCGCCAGCAGCCTCCAGGGGGGTTCCGAGCAGTACTTC
J gene: TRBJ2-1; D gene: .; V gene: TRBV6-2/TRBV6-3; CDR3 length: 15; clone size: .; CDR3 protein: CASFTGTSNYNEQFF; CDR3 DNA: TGTGCCAGCTTTACCGGGACATCAAACTACAATGAGCAGTTCTTC
J gene: TRBJ2-3; D gene: TRBD1; V gene: TRBV7-2; CDR3 length: 16; clone size: once; CDR3 protein: CASSTRTGFLTDTQYF; CDR3 DNA: TGTGCCAGCAGCACCCGGACAGGGTTTCTCACAGATACGCAGTATTTT
J gene: TRBJ2-3; D gene: .; V gene: TRBV12-3/TRBV12-4; CDR3 length: 16; clone size: .; CDR3 protein: CASRVGGAVSTDTQYF; CDR3 DNA: TGTGCCAGCAGGGTTGGGGGGGCAGTGAGCACAGATACGCAGTATTTT